One and the same sample provided the 19 T cell receptor beta chains below, sequenced in a study of graft-versus-host responses after intestinal transplantation. The method was immunoSEQ multiplex PCR; TCRdb's version includes in-frame clones alone and lacks a portion of them. The data show 20,000 to 25,000 clones, about 55% seen once. Sequencing used alloreactive CD4+ T cells from a mixed lymphocyte reaction culture, obtained before intestinal transplant. The subset: CFSE-low proliferating T cells sorted from roughly 6-day pre-transplant mixed lymphocyte reaction (GvH or HvG direction). These receptors all come from a human patient who received an intestinal transplant.

This chain joins TRBV4-1 and TRBJ2-7, with D possibly matching TRBD2 (7 bases). The CDR3 spans 15 residues. CDR1 and CDR2 (germline): MGHRA, YSYEKL. V lost 5 bases to trimming and J lost 6 bases, with 20 bases between them. CDR3 protein: CASSWGGRPAAEQYF. The CDR3 DNA reads TGCGCCAGCAGCTGGGGGGGGCGTCCGGCGGCCGAGCAGTACTTC.

In DNA, the CDR3 is TGTGCCAGCAGCTTGCAGGTTGGGGGCTGGGGCTCCTACGAGCAGTACTTC. It codes for CASSLQVGGWGSYEQYF. The J gene is TRBJ2-7, the V gene TRBV7-6, with D maybe TRBD1 (6 bases). Trimming removed 3 bases from V and 0 bases from J, with 18 bases in between. The germline V gene encodes CDR1 SGHVS and CDR2 FNYEAQ. The CDR3 is 17 amino acids.

The J gene is TRBJ1-5, the V gene TRBV5-5; 9 nucleotides align to TRBD1. The CDR3 runs to 16 residues. The germline gives CDR1 SGHKS, CDR2 YYEKEE (reference sequence). J lost 4 bases, V lost 0 bases, and 5 bases had no gene match. Written as DNA, the CDR3 is TGTGCCAGCAGCTTGGGGTTAGGGACAGGGAATCAGCCCCAGCATTTT. It encodes CASSLGLGTGNQPQHF.

The genes are TRBV7-2 and TRBJ2-3; maybe TRBD2 (5 bases). The CDR3 loop spans 14 amino acids. Trimming removed 7 bases at V and 2 bases at J, with 13 bases between. Germline loops: CDR1 SGHTA, CDR2 FQGNSA. CDR3: CASTSLGFTDTQYF. The CDR3 region has the DNA TGTGCCAGCACCTCACTAGGGTTCACAGATACGCAGTATTTT.

The chain recombines TRBV7-6 with TRBJ2-3; D is unclear. The V gene's germline CDR1 is SGHVS and CDR2 FNYEAQ. The CDR3 runs to 12 residues. Trimming pared 2 bases from V and 5 bases from J, leaving 5 bases between. DNA of the CDR3: TGTGCCAGCAGCTTATTCTTAGATACGCAGTATTTT. This encodes CASSLFLDTQYF.

This clone was picked up a small number of times. This rearrangement joins TRBV18 to TRBJ2-7; D remains ambiguous. Per germline, CDR1 KGHSH and CDR2 LQKENI. The germline V and J ends were trimmed by 2 bases and 1 base, with 9 bases remaining between them. The CDR3 is 14 residues long. CDR3 in amino acids: CASSPNPSSYEQYF. CDR3 sequence (DNA): TGTGCCAGCTCACCAAACCCCAGTTCCTACGAGCAGTACTTC.

This clone was seen a handful of times. The chain employs TRBV7-9 and TRBJ2-2; unclear D gene. This CDR3 is 11 amino acids long. V gave up 6 bases and J gave up 7 bases, with 6 bases separating them. Germline V gene sequence: CDR1 SEHNR, CDR2 FQNEAQ (reference sequence). The CDR3 bases are TGTGCCAGCAGGGCACACGGGGAGCTGTTTTTT. The encoded protein is CASRAHGELFF.

V usage is TRBV5-4 and J usage is TRBJ2-7, with D possibly TRBD2 on 5 matching bases. There are 14 residues in the CDR3. V shed 0 bases and J shed 4 bases, with 11 bases lying between them. CDR1 and CDR2 from the germline V gene are SGHNT and YYREEE (reference sequence). As DNA, the CDR3 is TGTGCCAGCAGCTTGGTTGGGGAGAGGTACGAGCAGTACTTC. As protein: CASSLVGERYEQYF.

The sample holds a few counts of this clone. The CDR3 DNA follows: TGTGCCAGCAGTTCACTAGCGGGAGGATACAATGAGCAGTTCTTC. Translated: CASSSLAGGYNEQFF. V is TRBV2 and J is TRBJ2-1; 12 nucleotides agree with TRBD2. The V gene's germline CDR1 is SNHLY and CDR2 FYNNEI. The ends lost 5 bases at V and 4 bases at J; junction bases unmatched: 3. CDR3 length: 15 amino acids.

The chain links TRBV6-5 to TRBJ1-1; TRBD1 is a possible D gene (6 bases). Trimming cost V 5 bases and J 1 base, with 11 bases left between them. The length of the CDR3 is 14 residues. Looked up from germline, CDR1 is MNHEY and CDR2 is SVGAGI. In nucleotides, the CDR3 is TGTGCCAGCAGTACTCTACAGGGGAACACTGAAGCTTTCTTT. Encoded protein: CASSTLQGNTEAFF.

The rearrangement joins TRBV13 to TRBJ2-7; 8 bases line up with TRBD2. From germline, CDR1 is PRHDT and CDR2 FYEKMQ (reference sequence). With 8 bases clipped from V and 5 bases from J, the junction kept 8 bases outside the gene matches. This CDR3 has 13 amino acids. CDR3 coding DNA: TGTGCCAGCTTGGAGCGGGAGACCGACGAGCAGTACTTC. It specifies CASLERETDEQYF.

CDR3 residues: CASSSLAGGEGEQYF. The CDR3 nucleotides are TGTGCCAGCTCCTCGTTGGCTGGGGGCGAGGGCGAGCAGTACTTC. This chain uses TRBV18 with TRBJ2-7, with a possible D match to TRBD1 (6 bases). V gave up 6 bases and J gave up 6 bases, with 21 bases separating them. The CDR3 loop spans 15 amino acids. Germline V gene data show CDR1 as KGHSH and CDR2 as LQKENI.

This sequence joins TRBV10-2 and TRBJ2-7; a weak D match, TRBD1 (5 bases). Per germline, CDR1 WSHSY and CDR2 SAAADI. The CDR3 runs to 15 residues. Trimming removed 2 bases from V and 6 bases from J, with 17 bases in between. As DNA, the CDR3 is TGCGCCAGCAGTGAGCCCGGGCAGGGTAATTCCGAGCAGTACTTC. Translating it yields CASSEPGQGNSEQYF.

In this sample, this clone turned up a few times. The chain links TRBV10-1 to TRBJ2-5; perhaps TRBD2 as D (6 bases). Per germline, CDR1 WNHNN and CDR2 SYGVQD (reference sequence). The V gene lost 0 bases and the J gene lost 5 bases, with 10 bases spanning the gap. The CDR3 consists of 14 residues. The CDR3 nucleotides read TGCGCCAGCAGTGAGTCGGGACGGGGGGAGACCCAGTACTTC. As protein: CASSESGRGETQYF.

J is TRBJ2-6 and V is TRBV7-2; D remains unclear. Trimming removed 1 base from V and 0 bases from J, with 13 bases in between. This CDR3 is built from 18 residues. Germline-derived CDR1 and CDR2 are SGHTA and FQGNSA. CDR3 in amino acids: CASSLGPVSFSGANVLTF. The CDR3 DNA reads TGTGCCAGCAGCTTAGGACCGGTTAGCTTCTCTGGGGCCAACGTCCTGACTTTC.

A few counts support this clone. The CDR3 reads CASSYWRGVSGNTIYF. In DNA, the CDR3 is TGTGCCAGCAGTTACTGGCGGGGCGTCTCTGGAAACACCATATATTTT. The J gene is TRBJ1-3, the V gene TRBV6-6, with D possibly TRBD1 on 5 matching bases. CDR3 size: 16 residues. Trimming took off 1 base at V and 0 bases at J, with 10 bases between the two ends. Germline lookup yields CDR1 MNHNY and CDR2 SVGAGI (reference sequence).

V gene TRBV19 combines with J gene TRBJ2-1; 12 nucleotides agree with TRBD2. Germline loops: CDR1 LNHDA, CDR2 SQIVND (reference sequence). The CDR3 has 19 amino acids. Losses at the gene ends were 5 bases for V and 8 bases for J; bases not matched to a gene: 19. The CDR3 sequence: CASSGGQGKASGRVDEQFF. CDR3 DNA: TGTGCCAGTAGTGGGGGACAGGGAAAGGCTAGCGGGAGGGTCGATGAGCAGTTCTTC.

This chain uses TRBV29-1 with TRBJ2-5; TRBD2 agrees at 8 bases. Unmatched junction bases numbered 6, after V lost 8 bases and J lost 4 bases. Germline values: CDR1 SQVTM, CDR2 ANQGSEA. This CDR3 contains 12 residues. CDR3 DNA sequence: TGCAGCACCCGGGGGGGCTCAGAGACCCAGTACTTC. Amino acid sequence: CSTRGGSETQYF.

The genes are TRBV6-6 and TRBJ1-2; 7 nucleotides line up with TRBD1. V was clipped by 6 bases and J by 12 bases; unmatched bases: 7. Germline V CDR1 and CDR2: MNHNY, SVGAGI (reference sequence). The CDR3 has 11 residues. CDR3 in amino acids: CASRGTAGDTF. CDR3 coding DNA: TGTGCCAGCAGGGGGACAGCGGGTGACACCTTC.